These 14 T cell receptor beta chains were sequenced from one sample in a study of OX40 agonist ivuxolimab in advanced cancers. TCRdb's table, derived via immunoSEQ multiplex PCR, lists solely in-frame clones and lacks some. There are tens of thousands of clones in the sample; about 87% occur only once, and about 31% lies in the top ten. The sample in question was CD4+ or CD8+ T cells sorted from blood, obtained in a trial of the OX40 agonist ivuxolimab. Source of these receptors: an adult with an advanced solid tumor such as melanoma, head and neck, liver or kidney cancer.

This clone was recorded once. The chain uses TRBV2 and TRBJ2-1, with D possibly matching TRBD1 (5 bases). The CDR3 has 15 amino acids. The ends were cut back, 5 bases at V and 5 bases at J, with 16 bases in the middle. CDR1 and CDR2 from the germline V gene are SNHLY and FYNNEI. CDR3 in amino acids: CASSRGALVNNEQFF. The DNA for the CDR3 is TGTGCCAGCAGTAGGGGCGCTCTGGTAAACAATGAGCAGTTCTTC.

The V call is TRBV7-2, the J call TRBJ2-3, with 7 bases that match TRBD1. The CDR3 runs 14 residues. In germline, CDR1 is SGHTA, CDR2 FQGNSA. The junction had 2 bases not matched to a gene; V was cut back by 0 bases and J by 5 bases. CDR3 sequence: CASSLAGGKDTQYF. The CDR3 region has the DNA TGTGCCAGCAGCTTAGCAGGGGGCAAAGATACGCAGTATTTT.

V usage is TRBV5-1 and J usage is TRBJ1-2, with D maybe TRBD1 (5 bases). The CDR3 spans 14 residues. Per the germline V gene, CDR1 is SGHRS and CDR2 is YFSETQ. V lost 4 bases, J lost 1 base, and 11 bases lay in between. The CDR3 nucleotides are TGCGCCAGCAGCCGGGACTTATTTAACTATGGCTACACCTTC. Translation gives CASSRDLFNYGYTF.

This rearrangement joins TRBV27 to TRBJ2-3; TRBD2 aligns across 7 bases. From germline, CDR1 is MNHEY and CDR2 SMNVEV (reference sequence). The CDR3 extends over 14 amino acids. Losses at the gene ends were 10 bases for V and 1 base for J; bases not matched to a gene: 8. The CDR3 bases are TGTGCCACGGCGGTCCGGGAGGGCACAGATACGCAGTATTTT. Its translation: CATAVREGTDTQYF.

This clone came up once. The chain links TRBV29-1 to TRBJ2-1; TRBD2 is a possible D gene (5 bases). The germline CDR1 and CDR2 sequences are SQVTM and ANQGSEA. Trimming pared 0 bases from V and 2 bases from J, leaving 17 bases between. The length of the CDR3 is 17 residues. The CDR3 here is CSVEDRGWSSTYNEQFF. CDR3 nucleotide sequence: TGCAGCGTTGAAGATCGGGGTTGGTCATCGACCTACAATGAGCAGTTCTTC.

The chain couples TRBV5-1 to TRBJ2-2; 10 nucleotides align to TRBD1. The germline V gene encodes CDR1 SGHRS and CDR2 YFSETQ. The CDR3 spans 15 residues. The V gene end was trimmed by 0 bases and the J gene end by 4 bases; junction bases not matched to a gene: 0. The CDR3 sequence is CASSLGTGGTGELFF. The CDR3 nucleotides are TGCGCCAGCAGCTTGGGGACAGGGGGCACCGGGGAGCTGTTTTTT.

CDR3 protein: CAWSAGTAQETQYF. The CDR3 region has the DNA TGTGCCTGGAGCGCAGGGACAGCACAAGAGACCCAGTACTTC. The chain uses TRBV30 and TRBJ2-5; 7 bases agree with TRBD1. The CDR3 length is 14 residues. Per the germline V gene, CDR1 is GTSNPN and CDR2 is SVGIG (reference sequence). With V trimmed by 3 bases and J by 2 bases, 6 bases remained unmatched.

V is TRBV9 and J is TRBJ2-2; D not resolved. V gave up 0 bases and J gave up 5 bases, with 11 bases separating them. Germline V lookup: CDR1 SGDLS, CDR2 YYNGEE. This CDR3 contains 15 residues. CDR3 coding DNA: TGTGCCAGCAGCGTAGCTGGCAGTTCGACCGGGGAGCTGTTTTTT. This translates into CASSVAGSSTGELFF.

V is TRBV2 and J is TRBJ1-2; 7 bases match TRBD1. The CDR3 has 14 amino acids. Germline loops: CDR1 SNHLY, CDR2 FYNNEI. Losses at the gene ends were 5 bases for V and 4 bases for J; bases not matched to a gene: 7. In DNA, the CDR3 is TGTGCCAGCAGTCCTACAGGGGTAGCCTATGGCTACACCTTC. Translation gives CASSPTGVAYGYTF.

The chain links TRBV5-8 to TRBJ1-2; TRBD1 aligns across 9 bases. V trimming: 2 bases; J trimming: 5 bases; junction bases outside the gene matches: 7. Looked up from germline, CDR1 is SGHTS and CDR2 is YDEGEE. The CDR3 runs to 15 residues. CDR3 sequence (DNA): TGTGCCAGCAGCTTCCAGGACAGGGGTAGATATGGCTACACCTTC. This translates into CASSFQDRGRYGYTF.

V is TRBV19 and J is TRBJ2-2, with 10 bases matching TRBD1. V dropped 6 bases and J dropped 6; count of bases not matched to a gene: 4. CDR1 and CDR2 (germline): LNHDA, SQIVND (reference sequence). CDR3 length: 14 amino acids. The CDR3 loop reads CASRGTGVAGELFF. The DNA for the CDR3 is TGTGCCAGTAGGGGGACAGGGGTAGCCGGGGAGCTGTTTTTT.

The chain uses TRBV18 and TRBJ1-3, with D perhaps matching TRBD1 (5 bases). This CDR3 contains 15 residues. Germline values: CDR1 KGHSH, CDR2 LQKENI. The V gene lost 2 bases and the J gene lost 0 bases, with 8 bases spanning the gap. Here the CDR3 reads CASSPDSLSGNTIYF. The CDR3 nucleotides read TGTGCCAGCTCACCAGACAGCCTCTCTGGAAACACCATATATTTT.

This chain joins TRBV5-6 and TRBJ2-7; possibly TRBD2 for D (6 bases). The ends were cut back, 0 bases at V and 10 bases at J, with 17 bases in the middle. This CDR3 has 14 amino acids. Germline-derived CDR1 and CDR2 are SGHDT and YYEEEE. The CDR3 DNA follows: TGTGCCAGCAGCTTGGATCCTAGCGCCTCGGAACAGTACTTC. It encodes CASSLDPSASEQYF.

The V and J genes are TRBV7-6 and TRBJ2-7; 12 positions match TRBD2. CDR3 length: 16 amino acids. CDR1 and CDR2 from the germline V gene are SGHVS and FNYEAQ. J lost 1 base, V lost 5 bases, and 6 bases had no gene match. CDR3 amino acids: CASSPTSGGTSYEQYF. The CDR3 DNA follows: TGTGCCAGCAGCCCGACTAGCGGGGGTACGTCCTACGAGCAGTACTTC.